Listed below are T cell receptor beta chains from one sample, sequenced in a study of T cells in localized non-small cell lung cancer. Generated by immunoSEQ multiplex PCR, the TCRdb table keeps only in-frame clones and is missing some. Of 25,000 to 35,000 clones listed, about 82% were seen once; the top ten hold approximately 16%. The source was peripheral blood, collected before any cancer treatment. The receptor set was obtained from a male donor at least 60 years old with stage III squamous cell lung carcinoma. The CDR3 runs from the conserved cysteine through the conserved F or W. The D gene is left open where the match is weak. A row's size may be missing; if present it is once, few, many or a size class.

CASSINPIRGRDGYTF,TGTGCCAGTAGTATAAACCCGATCCGGGGGCGGGATGGCTACACCTTC,.,TRBJ1-2,TRBV19,.,16
CASSYGGSLYGYTF,TGTGCCAGCAGTTACGGCGGCAGTCTCTATGGCTACACCTTC,.,TRBJ1-2,TRBV6-6,.,14
CASSPSDTGELFF,TGTGCCAGCAGTCCCTCGGACACCGGGGAGCTGTTTTTT,.,TRBJ2-2,TRBV6-5,.,13
CASSPGQVDEKLFF,TGTGCCAGCAGTCCAGGACAGGTGGATGAAAAACTGTTTTTT,few,TRBJ1-4,TRBV2,TRBD1,14
CASRPREGLSGANVLTF,TGTGCCAGTAGACCCCGGGAGGGCCTCTCTGGGGCCAACGTCCTGACTTTC,.,TRBJ2-6,TRBV19,TRBD2,17
CASSGRRGQETQYF,TGTGCCAGCAGCGGCCGCCGGGGACAAGAGACCCAGTACTTC,few,TRBJ2-5,TRBV7-8,.,14
CASSQESWSGNTIYF,TGCGCCAGCAGCCAAGAGAGTTGGTCTGGAAACACCATATATTTT,.,TRBJ1-3,TRBV4-3,.,15
CASSYFRGTGELFF,TGTGCCAGCAGTTACTTCCGGGGTACCGGGGAGCTGTTTTTT,.,TRBJ2-2,TRBV11-1,.,14
CASVGQHAEGYTF,TGTGCCAGCGTCGGGCAGCACGCCGAAGGCTACACCTTC,once,TRBJ1-2,TRBV6-1,.,13
CASSPGNSYEQYF,TGTGCCAGCAGCCCGGGGAACTCCTACGAGCAGTACTTC,.,TRBJ2-7,TRBV11-2,.,13
CSARDDRRQFF,TGCAGTGCTAGAGATGACAGAAGGCAGTTCTTC,.,TRBJ2-1,TRBV20-1,.,11
CASSPGRGQVTYEQYF,TGTGCCAGTAGTCCTGGCCGAGGACAGGTAACCTACGAGCAGTACTTC,.,TRBJ2-7,TRBV19,TRBD1,16
CASSLTVVPYEQYF,TGTGCCAGCAGCTTGACAGTCGTTCCCTACGAGCAGTACTTC,.,TRBJ2-7,TRBV5-6,.,14
CASSLESSWSRETQYF,TGCGCCAGCAGCTTGGAAAGTAGTTGGAGCCGGGAGACCCAGTACTTC,.,TRBJ2-5,TRBV5-1,.,16
CASSLAFGVLNTEAFF,TGTGCCAGCAGCTTGGCGTTTGGGGTTCTGAACACTGAAGCTTTCTTT,.,TRBJ1-1,TRBV5-6,.,16
CASSLAQVTGELFF,TGTGCCAGCAGCTTAGCGCAAGTAACCGGGGAGCTGTTTTTT,few,TRBJ2-2,TRBV7-9,.,14
CASSAGDPKEKLFF,TGTGCCAGCAGCGCGGGGGACCCTAAAGAAAAACTGTTTTTT,.,TRBJ1-4,TRBV9,.,14
CASSQGFGVWKSTDTQYF,TGCGCCAGCAGCCAAGGTTTCGGCGTCTGGAAGAGCACAGATACGCAGTATTTT,.,TRBJ2-3,TRBV4-3,.,18
CASSPGGVATGYTF,TGTGCCAGCAGCCCAGGGGGTGTGGCTACTGGCTACACCTTC,.,TRBJ1-2,TRBV27,TRBD1,14
CASRFWQPPRDTEAFF,TGTGCCAGTAGATTTTGGCAGCCACCCAGGGACACTGAAGCTTTCTTT,.,TRBJ1-1,TRBV19,.,16
CASSLTPGQRTDTQYF,TGTGCCAGCAGCTTAACCCCGGGACAGCGCACAGATACGCAGTATTTT,.,TRBJ2-3,TRBV7-2,TRBD1,16
CASSPMGLQDSPLHF,TGTGCCAGCAGTCCAATGGGCCTACAGGATTCACCCCTCCACTTT,.,TRBJ1-6,TRBV28,.,15
CASSSPGLLQGFTQYF,TGTGCCAGCAGCTCACCGGGCTTGTTACAGGGGTTTACGCAGTATTTT,.,TRBJ2-3,TRBV7-9,TRBD1,16
CASSTLQGAREQYF,TGTGCCAGCAGCACTTTACAGGGAGCGCGCGAGCAGTACTTC,.,TRBJ2-7,TRBV6-5,.,14
CASSLGLAGSAEQFF,TGTGCCAGCAGCCTCGGACTAGCGGGATCGGCTGAGCAGTTCTTC,.,TRBJ2-1,TRBV9,TRBD2,15
CASTEGGAVNEKLFF,TGTGCCAGCACAGAAGGTGGGGCCGTTAATGAAAAACTGTTTTTT,.,TRBJ1-4,TRBV6-1,.,15
CAWRGTGDSNQPQHF,TGTGCCTGGAGGGGGACAGGGGATAGCAATCAGCCCCAGCATTTT,few,TRBJ1-5,TRBV30,TRBD1,15
CASSLTGGYGYTF,TGTGCCAGCAGCTTAACCGGGGGGTACGGCTACACCTTC,.,TRBJ1-2,TRBV7-2,.,13
CASKVTGVGYTF,TGTGCCAGCAAGGTGACAGGGGTCGGCTACACCTTC,.,TRBJ1-2,TRBV2,TRBD1,12
CASSPVQGMIVGYTF,TGTGCCAGCAGCCCTGTGCAGGGGATGATAGTTGGCTACACCTTC,.,TRBJ1-2,TRBV7-9,.,15
CASSLDGAQLSGNTIYF,TGTGCCAGCAGCTTAGATGGGGCACAACTCTCTGGAAACACCATATATTTT,.,TRBJ1-3,TRBV7-2,.,17
CASSMKGWTGELFF,TGTGCCAGTAGTATGAAAGGATGGACCGGGGAGCTGTTTTTT,.,TRBJ2-2,TRBV19,.,14
CAGSPTWLSNQPQHF,TGTGCCGGCAGCCCGACGTGGCTTAGCAATCAGCCCCAGCATTTT,.,TRBJ1-5,TRBV7-2,.,15
CASSSRQGGVYEQYF,TGTGCCAGCAGCTCGAGACAGGGTGGGGTATACGAGCAGTACTTC,.,TRBJ2-7,TRBV11-2,TRBD1,15
CASSPGGGQPQHF,TGTGCCAGCAGTCCCGGTGGGGGCCAGCCCCAGCATTTT,.,TRBJ1-5,TRBV6-1,.,13
CASSLDGTSAGELFF,TGTGCCAGCAGCTTAGACGGGACTAGTGCCGGGGAGCTGTTTTTT,.,TRBJ2-2,TRBV7-3,TRBD2,15
CASSYEGAGYTF,TGTGCCAGCAGTTACGAGGGGGCTGGCTACACCTTC,.,TRBJ1-2,TRBV6-5,TRBD1,12
CASSTSRDRVRGYTF,TGTGCCAGCAGCACGTCCCGGGACAGGGTTCGAGGCTACACCTTC,.,TRBJ1-2,TRBV5-4,TRBD1,15
CASSSAAPGQVGGYTF,TGTGCCAGCAGTTCAGCTGCTCCGGGACAGGTGGGAGGCTACACCTTC,.,TRBJ1-2,TRBV28,TRBD1,16
CASRSGGGGQETQYF,TGTGCCAGCAGGTCCGGTGGCGGGGGCCAAGAGACCCAGTACTTC,.,TRBJ2-5,TRBV6-5,TRBD2,15
CASSEARLGNSGTQYF,TGTGCCAGCAGTGAAGCCCGGCTGGGAAACTCGGGGACCCAGTACTTC,few,TRBJ2-5,TRBV6-1,.,16
CASSAREQGSNQPQHF,TGCGCCAGCAGCGCTAGGGAGCAGGGTAGCAATCAGCCCCAGCATTTT,.,TRBJ1-5,TRBV4-3,.,16
CASSYESGVNTEAFF,TGTGCCAGCAGTTACGAGTCAGGGGTGAACACTGAAGCTTTCTTT,.,TRBJ1-1,TRBV6-6,.,15
CASSPVAQETQYF,TGTGCCAGCAGCCCGGTGGCCCAAGAGACCCAGTACTTC,.,TRBJ2-5,TRBV13,.,13
CASSFSSSYEQYF,TGTGCCAGCAGTTTTAGCAGCTCCTACGAGCAGTACTTC,once,TRBJ2-7,TRBV6-5,.,13
CASSLGRYEQYF,TGTGCCAGCAGCTTGGGCCGCTACGAGCAGTACTTC,.,TRBJ2-7,TRBV5-4,.,12
CASSLAPETGRGQPQHF,TGTGCCAGCAGTTTAGCTCCGGAGACAGGGAGGGGCCAGCCCCAGCATTTT,.,TRBJ1-5,TRBV28,TRBD1,17
CASSAQAGGNYGYTF,TGTGCCAGCAGTGCCCAAGCAGGGGGCAACTATGGCTACACCTTC,.,TRBJ1-2,TRBV6-1,TRBD1,15
CASSIAFTSVRGTNEKLFF,TGTGCCAGTAGTATTGCTTTTACTTCGGTCAGGGGTACTAATGAAAAACTGTTTTTT,.,TRBJ1-4,TRBV19,.,19
CASGLAGVEQFF,TGTGCTAGTGGTTTGGCGGGGGTTGAGCAGTTCTTC,.,TRBJ2-1,TRBV12-5,.,12
CASSVGGGPYNEQFF,TGTGCCAGCAGCGTAGGCGGGGGCCCTTACAATGAGCAGTTCTTC,.,TRBJ2-1,TRBV9,.,15
CATDGQGSGAEAFF,TGTGCCACCGATGGACAGGGATCGGGCGCTGAAGCTTTCTTT,.,TRBJ1-1,TRBV19,TRBD1,14
CASSQAGRGGFGYTF,TGCGCCAGCAGCCAAGCCGGGAGAGGGGGCTTTGGCTACACCTTC,.,TRBJ1-2,TRBV4-3,TRBD1,15
CAWSVPRVMEKLFF,TGTGCCTGGAGCGTCCCCAGGGTTATGGAAAAACTGTTTTTT,once,TRBJ1-4,TRBV30,.,14
CASTAVSGGPYNEQFF,TGTGCCAGTACCGCCGTTAGCGGTGGCCCTTACAATGAGCAGTTCTTC,.,TRBJ2-1,TRBV19,.,16
CASSYGRLDSGEKLFF,TGTGCCAGCAGTTACGGCAGGTTGGACAGCGGGGAAAAACTGTTTTTT,.,TRBJ1-4,TRBV6-5,.,16
CSVAGQANYGYTF,TGCAGCGTTGCCGGACAGGCCAACTATGGCTACACCTTC,large,TRBJ1-2,TRBV29-1,TRBD1,13